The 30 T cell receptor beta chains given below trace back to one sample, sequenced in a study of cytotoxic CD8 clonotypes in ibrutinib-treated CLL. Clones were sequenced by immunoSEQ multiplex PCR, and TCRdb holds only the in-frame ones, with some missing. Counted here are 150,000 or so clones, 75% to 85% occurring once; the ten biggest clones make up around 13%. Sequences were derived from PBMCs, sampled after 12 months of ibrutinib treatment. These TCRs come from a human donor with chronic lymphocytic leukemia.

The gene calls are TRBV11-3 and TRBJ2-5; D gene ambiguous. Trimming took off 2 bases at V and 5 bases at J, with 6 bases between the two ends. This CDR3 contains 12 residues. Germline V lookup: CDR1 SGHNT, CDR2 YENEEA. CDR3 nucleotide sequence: TGTGCCAGCAGCTTACATGCGGAGACCCAGTACTTC. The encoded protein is CASSLHAETQYF.

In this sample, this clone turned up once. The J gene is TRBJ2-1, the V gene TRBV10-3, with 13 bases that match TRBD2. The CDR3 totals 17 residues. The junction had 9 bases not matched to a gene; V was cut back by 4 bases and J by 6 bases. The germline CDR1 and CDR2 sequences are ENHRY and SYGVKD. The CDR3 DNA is TGTGCCATCAGTGGTAGGACTAGCGGGAGTTTAGGCAATGAGCAGTTCTTC. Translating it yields CAISGRTSGSLGNEQFF.

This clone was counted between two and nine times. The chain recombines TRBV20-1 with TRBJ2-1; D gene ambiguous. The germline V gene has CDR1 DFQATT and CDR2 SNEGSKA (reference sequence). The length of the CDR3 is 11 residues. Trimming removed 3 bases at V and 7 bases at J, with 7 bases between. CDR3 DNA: TGCAGTGCTAGCGGAGATAATGAGCAGTTCTTC. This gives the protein CSASGDNEQFF.

The CDR3 nucleotides read TGCGCCAGCAGCCAAGACGGGACTAGCGGGAGTAGAAATGAGCAGTTCTTC. It specifies CASSQDGTSGSRNEQFF. The chain has TRBV4-3 and TRBJ2-1, with TRBD2 matching 14 bases. Germline V CDR1 and CDR2: LGHNA, YSLEER. The CDR3 spans 17 residues. With V trimmed by 0 bases and J by 7 bases, 5 bases remained unmatched.

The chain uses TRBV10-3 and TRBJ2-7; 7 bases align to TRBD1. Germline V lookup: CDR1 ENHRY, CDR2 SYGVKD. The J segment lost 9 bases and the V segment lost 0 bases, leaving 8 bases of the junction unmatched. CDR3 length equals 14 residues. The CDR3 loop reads CAISESSTGVAQYF. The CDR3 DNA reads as TGTGCCATCAGTGAGTCTAGCACAGGGGTTGCGCAGTACTTC.

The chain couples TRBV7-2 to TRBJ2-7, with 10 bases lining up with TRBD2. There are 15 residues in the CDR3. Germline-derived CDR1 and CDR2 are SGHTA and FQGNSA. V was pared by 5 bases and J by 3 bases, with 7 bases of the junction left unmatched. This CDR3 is CASSIGLAEIYEQYF. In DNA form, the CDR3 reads TGTGCCAGCAGCATTGGACTAGCGGAGATCTACGAGCAGTACTTC.

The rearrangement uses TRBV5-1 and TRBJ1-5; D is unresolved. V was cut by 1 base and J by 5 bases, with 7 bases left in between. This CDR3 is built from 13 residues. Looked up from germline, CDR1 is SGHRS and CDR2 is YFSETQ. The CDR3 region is CASSLRSDQPQHF. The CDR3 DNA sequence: TGCGCCAGCAGCTTGAGGTCCGATCAGCCCCAGCATTTT.

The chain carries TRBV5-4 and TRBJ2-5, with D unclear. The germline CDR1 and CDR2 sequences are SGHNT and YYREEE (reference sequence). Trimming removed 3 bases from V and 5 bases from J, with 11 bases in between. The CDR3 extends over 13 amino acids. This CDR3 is CASSSPRAETQYF. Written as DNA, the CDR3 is TGTGCCAGCAGCTCACCTCGGGCGGAGACCCAGTACTTC.

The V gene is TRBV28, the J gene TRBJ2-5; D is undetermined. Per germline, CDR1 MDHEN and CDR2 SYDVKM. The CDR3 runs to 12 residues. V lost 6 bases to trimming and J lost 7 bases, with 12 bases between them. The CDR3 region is CASSLPLGTQYF. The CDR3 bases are TGTGCCAGCAGCCTGCCATTGGGGACCCAGTACTTC. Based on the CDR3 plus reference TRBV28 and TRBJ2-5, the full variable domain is DVKVTQSSRYLVKRTGEKVFLECVQDMDHENMFWYRQDPGLGLRLIYFSYDVKMKEKGDIPEGYSVSREKKERFSLILESASTNQTSMYLCASSLPLGTQYFGPGTRLLVL.

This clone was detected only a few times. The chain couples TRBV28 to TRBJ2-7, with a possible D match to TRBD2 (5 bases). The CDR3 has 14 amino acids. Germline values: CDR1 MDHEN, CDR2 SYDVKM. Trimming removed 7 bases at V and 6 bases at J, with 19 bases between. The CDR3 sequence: CASTTTAAALEQYF. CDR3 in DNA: TGTGCCAGCACCACGACCGCAGCGGCCCTCGAGCAGTACTTC.

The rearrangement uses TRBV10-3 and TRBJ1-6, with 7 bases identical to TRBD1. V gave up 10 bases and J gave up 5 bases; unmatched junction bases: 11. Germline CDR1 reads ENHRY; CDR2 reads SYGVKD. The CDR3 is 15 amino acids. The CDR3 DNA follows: TGTGCCAGCCGGGACAGTAGTCCTAATAATTCACCCCTCCACTTT. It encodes CASRDSSPNNSPLHF.

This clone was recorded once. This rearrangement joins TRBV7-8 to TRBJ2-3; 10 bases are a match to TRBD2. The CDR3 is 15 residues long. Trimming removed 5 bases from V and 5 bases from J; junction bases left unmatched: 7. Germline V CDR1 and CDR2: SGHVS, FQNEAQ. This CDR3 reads CASSVTSGVGDTQYF. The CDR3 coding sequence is TGTGCCAGCAGCGTAACTAGCGGGGTGGGAGATACGCAGTATTTT.

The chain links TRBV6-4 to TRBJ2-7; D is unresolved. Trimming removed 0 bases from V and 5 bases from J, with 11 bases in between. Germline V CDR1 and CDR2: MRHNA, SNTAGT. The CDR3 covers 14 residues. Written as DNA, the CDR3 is TGTGCCAGCAGTGACTCCGGCGCCTTCCACGAGCAGTACTTC. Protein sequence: CASSDSGAFHEQYF.

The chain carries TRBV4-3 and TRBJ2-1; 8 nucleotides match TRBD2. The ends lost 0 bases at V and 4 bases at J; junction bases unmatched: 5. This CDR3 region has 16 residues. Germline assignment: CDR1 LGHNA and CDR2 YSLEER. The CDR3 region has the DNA TGCGCCAGCAGCCAAGAACTAGCGGAAGGTTACAATGAGCAGTTCTTC. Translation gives CASSQELAEGYNEQFF.

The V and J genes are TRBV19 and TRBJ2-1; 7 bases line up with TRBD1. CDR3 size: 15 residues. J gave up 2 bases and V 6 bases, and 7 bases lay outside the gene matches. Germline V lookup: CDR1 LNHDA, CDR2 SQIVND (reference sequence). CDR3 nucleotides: TGTGCCAGTAGCAGACAGGGTCTCGCCTACAATGAGCAGTTCTTC. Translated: CASSRQGLAYNEQFF.

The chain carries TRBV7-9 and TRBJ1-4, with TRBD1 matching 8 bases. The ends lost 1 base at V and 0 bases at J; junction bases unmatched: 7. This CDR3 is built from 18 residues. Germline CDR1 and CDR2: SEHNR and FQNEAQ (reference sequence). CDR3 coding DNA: TGTGCCAGCAGCTTAGGCAGGGGGCGCGATGCAACTAATGAAAAACTGTTTTTT. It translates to CASSLGRGRDATNEKLFF.

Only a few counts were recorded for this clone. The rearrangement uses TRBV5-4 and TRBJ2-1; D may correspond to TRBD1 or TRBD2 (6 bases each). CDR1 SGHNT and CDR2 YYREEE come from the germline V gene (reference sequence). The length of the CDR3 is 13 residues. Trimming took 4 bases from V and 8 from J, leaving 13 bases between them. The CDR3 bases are TGTGCCAGCAGCCCGAGGGGGGCTGATGAGCAGTTCTTC. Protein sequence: CASSPRGADEQFF.

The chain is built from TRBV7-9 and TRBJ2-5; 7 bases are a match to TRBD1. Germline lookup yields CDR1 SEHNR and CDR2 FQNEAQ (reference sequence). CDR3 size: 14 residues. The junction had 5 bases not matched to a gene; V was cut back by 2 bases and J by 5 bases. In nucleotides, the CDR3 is TGTGCCAGCAGCTTAAATCAGGGGGTTGAGACCCAGTACTTC. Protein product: CASSLNQGVETQYF.

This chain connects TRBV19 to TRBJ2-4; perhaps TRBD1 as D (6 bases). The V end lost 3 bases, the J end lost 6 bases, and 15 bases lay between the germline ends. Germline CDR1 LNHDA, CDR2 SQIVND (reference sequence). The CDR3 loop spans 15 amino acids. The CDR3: CASSILQGSINIQYF. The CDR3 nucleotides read TGTGCCAGTAGTATTCTACAGGGTTCTATAAACATTCAGTACTTC.

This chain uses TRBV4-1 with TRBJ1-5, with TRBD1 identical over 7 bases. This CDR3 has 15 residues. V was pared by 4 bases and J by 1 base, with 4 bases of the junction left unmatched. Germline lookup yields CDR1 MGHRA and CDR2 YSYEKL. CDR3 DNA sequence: TGCGCCAGCAGCCTTGACAGGGTGAGCAATCAGCCCCAGCATTTT. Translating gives CASSLDRVSNQPQHF.

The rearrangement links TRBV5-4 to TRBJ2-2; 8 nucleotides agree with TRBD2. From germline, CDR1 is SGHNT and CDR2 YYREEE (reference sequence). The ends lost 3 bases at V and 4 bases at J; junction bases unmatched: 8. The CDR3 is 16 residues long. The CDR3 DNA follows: TGTGCCAGCAGCTCTCGAGCGGGAGTGGTCACCGGGGAGCTGTTTTTT. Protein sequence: CASSSRAGVVTGELFF. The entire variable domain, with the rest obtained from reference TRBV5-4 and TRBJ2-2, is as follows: ETGVTQSPTHLIKTRGQQVTLRCSSQSGHNTVSWYQQALGQGPQFIFQYYREEENGRGNFPPRFSGLQFPNYSSELNVNALELDDSALYLCASSSRAGVVTGELFFGEGSRLTVL.

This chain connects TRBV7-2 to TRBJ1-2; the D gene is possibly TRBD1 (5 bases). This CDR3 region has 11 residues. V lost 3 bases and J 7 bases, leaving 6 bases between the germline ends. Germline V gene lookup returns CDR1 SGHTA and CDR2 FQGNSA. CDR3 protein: CASSFGGGYTF. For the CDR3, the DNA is TGTGCCAGCAGCTTCGGGGGTGGCTACACCTTC.

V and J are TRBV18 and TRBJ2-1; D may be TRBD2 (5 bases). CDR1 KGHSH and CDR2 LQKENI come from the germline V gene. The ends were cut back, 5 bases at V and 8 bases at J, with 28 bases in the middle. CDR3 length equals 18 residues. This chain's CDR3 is CASSGRRSADLSGDEQFF. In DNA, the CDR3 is TGTGCCAGCTCAGGTCGCAGGTCGGCGGACCTGAGCGGAGATGAGCAGTTCTTC.

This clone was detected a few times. The CDR3 DNA is TGTGCCAGCAGTCCAGCTTTTGGGCCCGCGGAGACCCAGTACTTC. Translated: CASSPAFGPAETQYF. The genes are TRBV28 and TRBJ2-5; no firm D call. The germline V and J ends were trimmed by 5 bases and 5 bases, with 18 bases remaining between them. The CDR3 covers 15 residues. CDR1 and CDR2 (germline): MDHEN, SYDVKM.

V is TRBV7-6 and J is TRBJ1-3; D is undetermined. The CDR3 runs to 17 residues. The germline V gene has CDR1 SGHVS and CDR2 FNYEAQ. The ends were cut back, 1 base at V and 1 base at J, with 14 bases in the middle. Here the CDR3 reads CASSLEVGSSSGNTIYF. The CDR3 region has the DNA TGTGCCAGCAGCTTAGAGGTGGGGTCGTCGTCTGGAAACACCATATATTTT.

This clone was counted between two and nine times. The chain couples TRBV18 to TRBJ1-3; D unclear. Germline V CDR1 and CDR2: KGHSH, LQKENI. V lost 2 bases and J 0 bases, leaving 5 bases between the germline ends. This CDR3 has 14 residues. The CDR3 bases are TGTGCCAGCTCACCAGGCAGCTCTGGAAACACCATATATTTT. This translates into CASSPGSSGNTIYF.

Written as DNA, the CDR3 is TGTGCCAGCCAGGACGTCGGGGTCACCTACGAGCAGTACTTC. Its protein product is CASQDVGVTYEQYF. The chain combines TRBV2 with TRBJ2-7; D might be TRBD2 (5 bases). V lost 8 bases to trimming and J lost 2 bases, with 16 bases between them. Germline CDR1 reads SNHLY; CDR2 reads FYNNEI. The CDR3 runs to 14 residues.

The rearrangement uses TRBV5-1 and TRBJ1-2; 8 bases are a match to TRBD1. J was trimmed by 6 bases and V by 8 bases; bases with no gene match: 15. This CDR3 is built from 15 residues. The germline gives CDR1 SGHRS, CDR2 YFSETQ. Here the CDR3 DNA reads TGCGCCAGTAGATCAGACAGGGGTTCTATTGATGGCTACACCTTC. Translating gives CASRSDRGSIDGYTF.

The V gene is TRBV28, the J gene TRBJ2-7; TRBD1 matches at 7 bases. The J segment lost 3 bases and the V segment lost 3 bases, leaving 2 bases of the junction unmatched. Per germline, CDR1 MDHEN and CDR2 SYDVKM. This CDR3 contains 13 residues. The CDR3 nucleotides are TGTGCCAGCAGTTTCCCAGGGGGCTACGAGCAGTACTTC. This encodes CASSFPGGYEQYF.

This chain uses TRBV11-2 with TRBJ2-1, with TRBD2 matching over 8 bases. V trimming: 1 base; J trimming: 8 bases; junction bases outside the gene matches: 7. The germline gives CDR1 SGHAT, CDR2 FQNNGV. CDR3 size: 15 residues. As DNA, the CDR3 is TGTGCCAGCAGCTTAGCGTCGTTAGCGGGATATGAGCAGTTCTTC. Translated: CASSLASLAGYEQFF.